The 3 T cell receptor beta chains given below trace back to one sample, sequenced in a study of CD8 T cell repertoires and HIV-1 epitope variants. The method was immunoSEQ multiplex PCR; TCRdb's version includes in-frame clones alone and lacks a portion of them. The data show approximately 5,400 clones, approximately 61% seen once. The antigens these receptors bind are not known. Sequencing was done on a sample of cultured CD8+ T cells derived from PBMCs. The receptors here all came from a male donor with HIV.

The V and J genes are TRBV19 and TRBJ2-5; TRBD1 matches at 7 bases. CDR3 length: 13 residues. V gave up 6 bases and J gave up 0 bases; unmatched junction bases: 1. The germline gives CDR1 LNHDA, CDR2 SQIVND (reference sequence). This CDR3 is CASSGQDQETQYF. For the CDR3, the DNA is TGTGCCAGTAGCGGACAGGACCAAGAGACCCAGTACTTC.

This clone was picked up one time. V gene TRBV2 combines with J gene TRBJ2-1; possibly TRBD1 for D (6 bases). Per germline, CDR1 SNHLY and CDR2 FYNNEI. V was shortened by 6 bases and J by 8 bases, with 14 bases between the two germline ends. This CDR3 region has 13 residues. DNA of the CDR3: TGTGCCAGCAGAGACTACAGGGAAGATGAGCAGTTCTTC. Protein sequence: CASRDYREDEQFF.

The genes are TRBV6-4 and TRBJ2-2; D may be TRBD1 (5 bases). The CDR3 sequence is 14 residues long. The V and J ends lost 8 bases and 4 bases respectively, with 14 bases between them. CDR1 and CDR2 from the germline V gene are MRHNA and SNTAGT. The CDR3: CASRLGAGTGELFF. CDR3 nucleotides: TGTGCCAGCCGGTTAGGGGCTGGCACCGGGGAGCTGTTTTTT.